One T cell receptor (beta chain) is described in this entry. Its antigen specificity is not known. Base qualities were left out, and no much larger clone turns up one base away. The sample belongs to a study of blood T cell repertoires in COVID-19 (dated by TCRdb to 2018 to 2020). Background on the whole study: Collaborator samples came from the United States, Italy and Spain and covered acute and convalescent phases of COVID-19. The prospective study material was composed of cDNA or gDNA derived from T cells, B-cell-depleted T cells, or PBMCs. Deeply sampled blood TCRbeta repertoires from subjects exposed to, actively infected with, or recovered from COVID-19 were included in the dataset. The repertoires were made available in a free public database intended to serve as a resource for research on the immune response to SARS-CoV-2. Where available, HLA class I and class II types were taken from metadata supplied by the sample provider and were not determined by assay-based typing. The sample metadata nearly always contained a de-identified subject ID, COVID-19 status, age in years and sex. Samples came from the ongoing ImmuneRACE study (first 160 participants) plus 1,254 subjects from 6 global collaborators.

The collaborating institutions used their own protocols to collect whole blood in K2EDTA tubes. For TCRbeta analysis, collaborators shipped samples as frozen whole blood, isolated PBMCs, or DNA extracted from either of those sample types. According to the germline V gene (reference sequence), CDR1 reads LGHDT and CDR2 reads YNNKEL. Measured from the cysteine to the phenylalanine, the CDR3 is 16 residues long. Only the CDR3 DNA is retained, 48 bases long and in frame from the first base. V and J are trimmed by 0 bases and 3 bases, and the gene matches miss 7 bases of the junction. Broader findings and caveats from the paper: The quantity of clinical and demographic metadata differed by source and by participant and was supplied without curation.

TCRbeta CDR3 regions were amplified from genomic DNA using the immunoSEQ Assay, a bias-controlled multiplex PCR. Processing in the source paper ran as follows. The number of nucleated cells in each sample was estimated from the amplification of reference gene primers within the assay. To quantify the absolute abundance of each unique TCRbeta CDR3 rearrangement, sequence reads were collapsed and filtered. Productive Simpson clonality was computed per sample as the square root of Simpson's diversity index over productive rearrangements. The table was pulled from immuneACCESS by TCRdb, which kept in-frame rearrangements only. Such tables lose some clones; where checked, under half of the loss comes from unresolved V genes, and the rest has no known cause. D and trimming come from the DNA, and the V and J calls and clone size come from that table. The sample table records about 240,000 clones; roughly four fifths of these occur just once. The ten top clones hold roughly a tenth of the sample.

The material sequenced was peripheral blood. The chain links TRBV3-1 (or the pseudogene TRBV3-2) with TRBJ1-2; TRBD1 agrees with 7 junctional bases. The clonotype comes from a woman at least 80 years old with acute or convalescent COVID-19. At the DNA level, the sequence is TGTGCCAGCAGCCAAGAGTGGGGCAGGGGGTACTATGGCTACACCTTC. It translates to CASSQEWGRGYYGYTF.